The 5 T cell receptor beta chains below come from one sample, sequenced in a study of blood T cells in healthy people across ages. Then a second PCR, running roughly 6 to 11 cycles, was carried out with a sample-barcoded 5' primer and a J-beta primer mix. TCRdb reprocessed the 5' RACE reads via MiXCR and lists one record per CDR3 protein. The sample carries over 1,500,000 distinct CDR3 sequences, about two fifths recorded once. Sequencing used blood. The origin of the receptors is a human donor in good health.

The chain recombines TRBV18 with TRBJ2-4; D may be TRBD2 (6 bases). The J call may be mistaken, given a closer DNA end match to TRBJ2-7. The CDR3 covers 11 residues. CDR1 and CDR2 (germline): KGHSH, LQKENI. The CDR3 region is CASSMGGEQYF. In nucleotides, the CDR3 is TGTGCCAGCTCCATGGGGGGCGAGCAGTACTTC.

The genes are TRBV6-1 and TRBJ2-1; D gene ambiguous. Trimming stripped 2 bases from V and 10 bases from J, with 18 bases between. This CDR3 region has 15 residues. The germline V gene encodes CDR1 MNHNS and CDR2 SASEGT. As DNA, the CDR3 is TGTGCCAGCAGTGAAATTTTGGGCCACTCGGCGGAGCAGTTCTTC. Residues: CASSEILGHSAEQFF.

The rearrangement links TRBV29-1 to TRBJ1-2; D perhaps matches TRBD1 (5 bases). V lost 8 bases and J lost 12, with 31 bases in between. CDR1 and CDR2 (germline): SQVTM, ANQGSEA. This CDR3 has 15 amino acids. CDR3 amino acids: CSTDGAAWSQYGHTF. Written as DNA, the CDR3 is TGCAGCACAGATGGGGCAGCCTGGAGTCAATACGGCCACACCTTC.

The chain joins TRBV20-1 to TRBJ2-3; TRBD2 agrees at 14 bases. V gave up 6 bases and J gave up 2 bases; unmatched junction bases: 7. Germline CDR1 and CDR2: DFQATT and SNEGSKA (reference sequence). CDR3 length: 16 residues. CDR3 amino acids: CSANLGLAGDTDTQYF. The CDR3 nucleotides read TGCAGTGCAAACCTGGGACTAGCGGGGGACACAGATACGCAGTATTTT.

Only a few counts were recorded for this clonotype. Written as DNA, the CDR3 is TGTGCCAGCAGCTTCTCCGGGACAGGACTCAATGAGCAGTTCTTC. Protein sequence: CASSFSGTGLNEQFF. The V call is TRBV7-2, the J call TRBJ2-1; 8 bases match TRBD1. Germline V gene lookup returns CDR1 SGHTA and CDR2 FQGNSA. This CDR3 comprises 15 residues. Unmatched junction bases numbered 7, after V lost 3 bases and J lost 6 bases.